These 30 T cell receptor beta chains were sequenced from one sample in a study of molecular identifiers for immune sequencing clone quantification. TCRdb redid the calling of the PCR reads with MiXCR, one entry per CDR3 protein. The profile shows approximately 670,000 distinct CDR3 sequences, just under 20% of them singletons. Sequenced: naive CD8+ T cells from blood, with Jurkat cell RNA spiked in. Noted subset: FACS-sorted CD8+CD4-CCR7+CD45RA+ naive T cells. The receptors derive from a human donor in good health. Some libraries in this study had Jurkat cell RNA spiked in.

J is TRBJ2-7 and V is TRBV6-2 or TRBV6-3, with a possible D match to TRBD1 (6 bases). The V end lost 6 bases, the J end lost 0 bases, and 15 bases lay between the germline ends. CDR1 is MNHEY and CDR2 is SVGEGT in the germline V gene. There are 15 residues in the CDR3. The DNA for the CDR3 is TGTGCCAGCAGGACCCGGGACATGGGCTCCTACGAGCAGTACTTC. As protein: CASRTRDMGSYEQYF.

This clonotype was observed many times. V usage is TRBV6-5 and J usage is TRBJ1-4; D gene uncertain. CDR3 length: 19 residues. The germline CDR1 and CDR2 sequences are MNHEY and SVGAGI. Trimming took off 2 bases at V and 0 bases at J, with 19 bases between the two ends. The CDR3 DNA is TGTGCCAGCAGTTACCATGCAACTGTCGAGGGAGCAACTAATGAAAAACTGTTTTTT. Encoded protein: CASSYHATVEGATNEKLFF.

The table lists this clonotype with many counts. This chain joins TRBV5-4 and TRBJ2-7; tentatively, D is TRBD2 (6 bases). The germline V and J ends were trimmed by 2 bases and 5 bases, with 14 bases remaining between them. The length of the CDR3 is 14 residues. Germline V gives CDR1 SGHNT, CDR2 YYREEE (reference sequence). The CDR3 coding sequence is TGTGCCAGCAGCTTCGGCCCGGGGGAAGACGAGCAGTACTTC. It codes for CASSFGPGEDEQYF.

This clonotype was seen many times. J is TRBJ2-5 and V is TRBV28; D might be TRBD1 or TRBD2, each matching 6 bases. Trimming took off 5 bases at V and 9 bases at J, with 19 bases between the two ends. Germline values: CDR1 MDHEN, CDR2 SYDVKM. The CDR3 has 14 residues. As DNA, the CDR3 is TGTGCCAGCAGTCCCTCGGGGCTAGGGGGGCCCCAGTACTTC. Translating gives CASSPSGLGGPQYF.

This clonotype occurred many times. The chain combines TRBV10-3 with TRBJ1-4, with 8 bases that match TRBD1. V gave up 3 bases and J gave up 0 bases; unmatched junction bases: 3. The CDR3 loop spans 16 amino acids. Per the germline V gene, CDR1 is ENHRY and CDR2 is SYGVKD. DNA of the CDR3: TGTGCCATCAGTGACCCGACAGGGGCAACTAATGAAAAACTGTTTTTT. Residues: CAISDPTGATNEKLFF.

This clonotype was detected only a few times. The J gene is TRBJ1-1, the V gene TRBV9; tentative D call: TRBD1 (6 bases). The CDR3 has 15 amino acids. V was pared by 4 bases and J by 1 base, with 14 bases between. Germline V CDR1 and CDR2: SGDLS, YYNGEE. CDR3 protein: CASSPRQASNTEAFF. The CDR3 DNA reads TGTGCCAGCAGCCCGAGACAGGCTTCGAACACTGAAGCTTTCTTT.

This sequence joins TRBV14 and TRBJ2-1, with 10 bases lining up with TRBD2. The CDR3 contains 16 residues. Germline CDR1 SGHDN, CDR2 FVKESK. The V and J ends lost 4 bases and 6 bases, in that order; junction bases with no gene match: 9. CDR3 DNA: TGTGCCAGCAGCCTAGCCACGGGACTAGCGACCAATGAGCAGTTCTTC. Translated: CASSLATGLATNEQFF.

This clonotype was observed a few times. The rearrangement links TRBV6-1 to TRBJ2-7, with D unresolved. Germline V gene sequence: CDR1 MNHNS, CDR2 SASEGT. This CDR3 has 12 residues. The V end lost 8 bases, the J end lost 3 bases, and 11 bases lay between the germline ends. This CDR3 reads CASSVRLYEQYF. The CDR3 coding sequence is TGTGCCAGCTCGGTTAGGCTCTACGAGCAGTACTTC.

This clonotype was counted at least ten times. The genes are TRBV6-6 and TRBJ2-7; D gene ambiguous. V lost 2 bases to trimming and J lost 3 bases, with 5 bases between them. Germline V gene lookup returns CDR1 MNHNY and CDR2 SVGAGI (reference sequence). The CDR3 runs to 12 residues. The CDR3 spells CASSYDDYEQYF. CDR3 bases: TGTGCCAGCAGTTACGATGACTACGAGCAGTACTTC.

The genes are TRBV6-2 or TRBV6-3 and TRBJ1-2, with D unclear. V lost 2 bases and J lost 4, with 14 bases in between. Germline V gene lookup returns CDR1 MNHEY and CDR2 SVGEGT. The CDR3 contains 15 residues. CDR3 in amino acids: CASSYAQQYPYGYTF. The DNA of the CDR3 is TGTGCCAGCAGTTACGCGCAGCAGTACCCCTATGGCTACACCTTC.

There are many counts of this clonotype. The chain is built from TRBV28 and TRBJ2-7; D ambiguous. From germline, CDR1 is MDHEN and CDR2 SYDVKM. The V gene lost 6 bases and the J gene lost 5 bases, with 11 bases spanning the gap. This CDR3 region has 12 residues. The CDR3 is CASSPVSNEQYF. For the CDR3, the DNA is TGTGCCAGCAGCCCAGTTTCCAACGAGCAGTACTTC.

In this sample, this clonotype turned up many times. The chain joins TRBV30 to TRBJ2-1; 8 bases agree with TRBD2. The V segment lost 3 bases and the J segment 4 bases; nucleotides outside the gene matches: 5. In germline, CDR1 is GTSNPN, CDR2 SVGIG (reference sequence). The CDR3 runs to 14 residues. CDR3: CAWRSSGIYNEQFF. The CDR3, as DNA: TGTGCCTGGAGGAGTAGCGGGATATACAATGAGCAGTTCTTC.

This clonotype was detected a few times. The chain employs TRBV20-1 and TRBJ2-7; 10 positions agree with TRBD1. Germline V gene lookup returns CDR1 DFQATT and CDR2 SNEGSKA (reference sequence). The length of the CDR3 is 15 residues. Trimming cost V 3 bases and J 3 bases; bases outside gene matches: 8. In nucleotides, the CDR3 is TGCAGTGCTAGCGAGACAGGGGGCGACTTCTACGAGCAGTACTTC. Amino acids: CSASETGGDFYEQYF.

This clonotype occurred many times. V and J are TRBV6-2 or TRBV6-3 and TRBJ2-5; D is unresolved. V was clipped by 1 base and J by 2 bases, with 5 bases between them. CDR3 length: 13 residues. Germline loops: CDR1 MNHEY, CDR2 SVGEGT. The CDR3: CASSYFTQETQYF. Here the CDR3 DNA reads TGTGCCAGCAGTTACTTCACACAAGAGACCCAGTACTTC.

Notes on this clonotype: Just one base apart from a much larger clone, this may be a read error. The chain carries TRBV6-5 and TRBJ1-6; a weak D match, TRBD1 (5 bases). V was cut by 2 bases and J by 6 bases, with 17 bases left in between. Per the germline V gene, CDR1 is MNHEY and CDR2 is SVGAGI. The length of the CDR3 is 17 residues. DNA of the CDR3: TGTGCCAGCAGTTACCAGGGACGGGACCATCCTAATTCACCCCTCCACTTT. As protein: CASSYQGRDHPNSPLHF.

This clonotype was seen repeatedly, ten times or more. J is TRBJ2-3 and V is TRBV7-9, with 7 bases aligning to TRBD2. There are 15 residues in the CDR3. The V gene end was trimmed by 5 bases and the J gene end by 5 bases; junction bases not matched to a gene: 10. Germline V gene sequence: CDR1 SEHNR, CDR2 FQNEAQ (reference sequence). CDR3 DNA: TGTGCCAGCAGCGGGGTGCGGGAGAAAGGAGATACGCAGTATTTT. It encodes CASSGVREKGDTQYF.

This clonotype appeared many times. The genes are TRBV5-5 and TRBJ2-2, with a possible D match to TRBD1 (5 bases). This CDR3 has 16 amino acids. Germline values: CDR1 SGHKS, CDR2 YYEKEE (reference sequence). Trimming removed 0 bases from V and 5 bases from J, with 14 bases in between. DNA for the CDR3: TGTGCCAGCAGCTTGGGGACAAGGGGTGGGACCGGGGAGCTGTTTTTT. It yields the protein CASSLGTRGGTGELFF.

This clonotype was seen repeatedly, ten times or more. V gene TRBV6-2 or TRBV6-3 combines with J gene TRBJ1-1; no firm D call. Per germline, CDR1 MNHEY and CDR2 SVGEGT. Trimming pared 0 bases from V and 6 bases from J, leaving 8 bases between. The CDR3 spans 13 residues. CDR3 region: CASSYSINPEAFF. The DNA of the CDR3 is TGTGCCAGCAGTTACTCGATCAACCCTGAAGCTTTCTTT.

This chain links TRBV24-1 with TRBJ2-2; 9 bases fit TRBD1. The CDR3 sequence is 14 residues long. CDR1 is KGHDR and CDR2 is SFDVKD in the germline V gene. Trimming at V came to 3 bases and at J to 6 bases, leaving 1 base not matched to a gene. As DNA, the CDR3 is TGTGCCACCAGTGATCGGACAGGGGCCGGGGAGCTGTTTTTT. Translated, it gives CATSDRTGAGELFF.

There are many counts of this clonotype. The chain couples TRBV7-8 to TRBJ2-2; possible D gene TRBD2, 5 bases. Germline V gene data show CDR1 as SGHVS and CDR2 as FQNEAQ. V shed 5 bases and J shed 6 bases, with 16 bases lying between them. This CDR3 contains 15 residues. The CDR3 DNA is TGTGCCAGCAGCCCCGGGATCCACCGTGCCGGGGAGCTGTTTTTT. It yields the protein CASSPGIHRAGELFF.

V is TRBV29-1 and J is TRBJ1-2; D is possibly TRBD1 (6 bases). V was clipped by 5 bases and J by 3 bases, with 19 bases between them. The CDR3 covers 15 residues. Germline V gives CDR1 SQVTM, CDR2 ANQGSEA. The chain's CDR3 is CSVTLPSTGDYGYTF. CDR3 DNA: TGCAGCGTTACCCTTCCTTCGACAGGCGACTATGGCTACACCTTC. Full variable domain (remainder filled in from reference TRBV29-1 and TRBJ1-2): SAVISQKPSRDICQRGTSLTIQCQVDSQVTMMFWYRQQPGQSLTLIATANQGSEATYESGFVIDKFPISRPNLTFSTLTVSNMSPEDSSIYLCSVTLPSTGDYGYTFGSGTRLTVV.

This clonotype was observed at least ten times. The chain links TRBV29-1 to TRBJ2-7, with 15 bases matching TRBD2. CDR3 length: 13 residues. CDR1 and CDR2 (germline): SQVTM, ANQGSEA. Germline trimming cut 7 bases from V and 6 bases from J; bases unmatched to any gene: 4. As DNA, the CDR3 is TGCAGCGGGGGACTAGCGGGAGGATCCGAGCAGTACTTC. This encodes CSGGLAGGSEQYF.

In this sample, this clonotype turned up a few times. The V gene is TRBV12-3 or TRBV12-4, the J gene TRBJ2-7; TRBD2 might be the D (6 bases). CDR3 length equals 13 residues. V shed 6 bases and J shed 2 bases, with 11 bases lying between them. Written as DNA, the CDR3 is TGTGCCAGCAGGGAGGAGGGTCCCTACGAGCAGTACTTC. Protein sequence: CASREEGPYEQYF.

Many counts were recorded for this clonotype. The chain has TRBV4-3 and TRBJ2-7; perhaps D is TRBD1 or TRBD2 (5 bases each). Trimming took 3 bases from V and 4 from J, leaving 25 bases between them. This CDR3 is 18 amino acids long. CDR1 is LGHNA, CDR2 YSLEER, per germline. In DNA form, the CDR3 reads TGCGCCAGCAGCCAGGGTTTGACCAGCTGGGGGTTGCAGTACGAGCAGTACTTC. It yields the protein CASSQGLTSWGLQYEQYF.

Comment on this clonotype: A read error is possible here, since a much larger clone lies one base away. V is TRBV5-6 and J is TRBJ2-7; TRBD1 matches 7 bases. The trim removed 10 bases at V and 6 bases at J, leaving 16 bases unmatched. CDR1 SGHDT and CDR2 YYEEEE come from the germline V gene. The CDR3 sequence is 14 residues long. CDR3 loop: CAQYSTGSFREQYF. The CDR3 region has the DNA TGTGCCCAATACTCGACAGGGTCGTTCCGCGAGCAGTACTTC.

This clonotype came up many times. The rearrangement joins TRBV6-5 to TRBJ2-7, with unresolved D. The CDR3 contains 16 residues. Looked up from germline, CDR1 is MNHEY and CDR2 is SVGAGI. Trimming left V 0 bases short and J 6 bases short, with 18 bases between. The CDR3 spells CASSYSSGLGPPEQYF. CDR3 bases: TGTGCCAGCAGTTACTCGAGTGGTTTAGGGCCCCCCGAGCAGTACTTC.

This clonotype has a count of ten or more. In DNA form, the CDR3 reads TGTGCCAGCAGCCAAAAAGGGGAGTTAGCTAACTATGGCTACACCTTC. Its translation: CASSQKGELANYGYTF. The rearrangement uses TRBV3-1 and TRBJ1-2, with a possible D match to TRBD1 (5 bases). This CDR3 is 16 amino acids long. Trimming took 2 bases from V and 0 from J, leaving 13 bases between them. CDR1 LGHDT and CDR2 YNNKEL come from the germline V gene (reference sequence).

This clonotype was counted at least ten times. V gene TRBV7-2 combines with J gene TRBJ2-7; a weak D match, TRBD1 (6 bases). Germline values: CDR1 SGHTA, CDR2 FQGNSA. Between the trimmed V and J ends, which lost 0 bases and 0 bases, there was a span of 9 bases. The CDR3 covers 15 residues. CDR3 sequence (DNA): TGTGCCAGCAGCTTAGCCCGGGACAACTCCTACGAGCAGTACTTC. The encoded protein is CASSLARDNSYEQYF.

There are many counts of this clonotype. The rearrangement uses TRBV20-1 and TRBJ2-7; no reliable D call. CDR1 is DFQATT, CDR2 SNEGSKA, per germline (reference sequence). This CDR3 is built from 14 residues. V was cut by 1 base and J by 4 bases, with 14 bases left in between. CDR3 amino acids: CSARVPGLGYEQYF. The DNA of the CDR3 is TGCAGTGCTAGAGTGCCAGGTTTGGGTTACGAGCAGTACTTC.

This clonotype has ten or more counts. This chain uses TRBV7-9 with TRBJ2-5; D is undetermined. The CDR3 is 15 amino acids. The V end lost 4 bases, the J end lost 2 bases, and 14 bases lay between the germline ends. Per germline, CDR1 SEHNR and CDR2 FQNEAQ (reference sequence). The chain's CDR3 is CASSSPGEFQETQYF. The CDR3 nucleotides read TGTGCCAGCAGCTCCCCCGGAGAGTTTCAAGAGACCCAGTACTTC.